Listed here are 27 T cell receptor beta chains from one sample, sequenced in a study of blood T cell repertoires in COVID-19. This table comes from immunoSEQ multiplex PCR, and its TCRdb copy is limited to in-frame clones, with some not included. The sample carries under 200,000 clones, approximately 81% recorded once. Sequencing input: PBMCs or T cells enriched from blood (not recorded which). The receptors here all came from a man aged 55 to 70 who had recovered from COVID-19.

The rearrangement links TRBV5-1 to TRBJ1-1; 8 nucleotides align to TRBD1. J was trimmed by 4 bases and V by 4 bases; bases with no gene match: 6. This CDR3 is built from 14 residues. The germline V gene has CDR1 SGHRS and CDR2 YFSETQ. The CDR3: CASSNRGGTTEAFF. The CDR3 DNA follows: TGCGCCAGCAGCAACAGGGGGGGGACCACTGAAGCTTTCTTT.

The chain is built from TRBV21-1 and TRBJ2-7; TRBD2 is taken as the D call from the table, unchecked against the DNA. TRBV21-1 is reported as a pseudogene. This CDR3 is built from 16 residues. The DNA of the CDR3 is TGTGCCAGCAGCAAAGATGGGCGGGAATTAGGTTACGAGCAGTACTTC. Encoded protein: CASSKDGRELGYEQYF.

This chain joins TRBV23-1 and TRBJ2-1, with 7 positions matching TRBD2. TRBV23-1 is sorted into the ORF group, with uncertain function. The trim removed 7 bases at V and 4 bases at J, leaving 4 bases unmatched. The CDR3 loop spans 13 amino acids. CDR3 in DNA: TGCGCCAGCAAACCTAGCGGTTACAATGAGCAGTTCTTC. This gives the protein CASKPSGYNEQFF.

The chain is built from TRBV28 and TRBJ1-2; a weak D match, TRBD1 (5 bases). This CDR3 comprises 14 residues. V shed 2 bases and J shed 5 bases, with 12 bases lying between them. Germline V gene lookup returns CDR1 MDHEN and CDR2 SYDVKM. The CDR3 spells CASSLPGLGYGYTF. CDR3 nucleotides: TGTGCCAGCAGTTTACCGGGACTCGGATATGGCTACACCTTC.

V is TRBV7-8 and J is TRBJ2-1; 9 positions agree with TRBD2. V dropped 5 bases and J dropped 5; count of bases not matched to a gene: 1. Germline assignment: CDR1 SGHVS and CDR2 FQNEAQ. This CDR3 is built from 13 residues. CDR3 coding DNA: TGTGCCAGCAGCCGCGGGAGGGACAATGAGCAGTTCTTC. This encodes CASSRGRDNEQFF.

The rearrangement links TRBV24-1 to TRBJ2-2; 12 positions agree with TRBD2. Per germline, CDR1 KGHDR and CDR2 SFDVKD. The CDR3 runs to 15 residues. Germline trimming cut 9 bases from V and 5 bases from J; bases unmatched to any gene: 6. The CDR3 DNA follows: TGTGCCACCCGAGGACTAGCGGGGAGTACCGGGGAGCTGTTTTTT. Amino acids: CATRGLAGSTGELFF.

The CDR3 coding sequence is TGCGCCAGCAGGGGAGGACAGGCTGAAGCTTTCTTT. It specifies CASRGGQAEAFF. This chain joins TRBV5-1 and TRBJ1-1; TRBD1 matches 7 bases. There are 12 residues in the CDR3. Germline V gene lookup returns CDR1 SGHRS and CDR2 YFSETQ. J was trimmed by 6 bases and V by 5 bases; bases with no gene match: 4.

The V gene is TRBV7-2, the J gene TRBJ2-1, with TRBD2 matching over 8 bases. This CDR3 is built from 16 residues. Trimming cost V 1 base and J 4 bases; bases outside gene matches: 6. Germline V gene data show CDR1 as SGHTA and CDR2 as FQGNSA. CDR3 nucleotides: TGTGCCAGCAGCTTAGTGGGTGCGGGGGGATACAATGAGCAGTTCTTC. Translated: CASSLVGAGGYNEQFF. The entire variable domain, with the rest obtained from reference TRBV7-2 and TRBJ2-1, is as follows: GAGVSQSPSNKVTEKGKDVELRCDPISGHTALYWYRQSLGQGLEFLIYFQGNSAPDKSGLPSDRFSAERTGGSVSTLTIQRTQQEDSAVYLCASSLVGAGGYNEQFFGPGTRLTVL.

The chain joins TRBV28 to TRBJ2-1; 12 bases line up with TRBD2. The CDR3 length is 19 residues. Germline V CDR1 and CDR2: MDHEN, SYDVKM. V lost 6 bases, J lost 4 bases, and 16 bases stayed unmatched. The CDR3 region is CASRPPLAGGRGRYNEQFF. Written as DNA, the CDR3 is TGTGCCAGCAGGCCCCCCCTAGCGGGAGGGCGTGGGCGATACAATGAGCAGTTCTTC.

This rearrangement joins TRBV2 to TRBJ1-4; 7 bases map to TRBD1. The germline gives CDR1 SNHLY, CDR2 FYNNEI. Trimming removed 6 bases from V and 0 bases from J; junction bases left unmatched: 4. The CDR3 spans 15 residues. The CDR3 DNA is TGTGCCAGCAGCGGGGACAGAGCAACTAATGAAAAACTGTTTTTT. Residues: CASSGDRATNEKLFF.

V gene TRBV28 combines with J gene TRBJ2-3; TRBD1 matches at 7 bases. In germline, CDR1 is MDHEN, CDR2 SYDVKM. V lost 5 bases, J lost 2 bases, and 10 bases stayed unmatched. The CDR3 covers 16 residues. CDR3 bases: TGTGCCAGCAGTCCCGCCTGGGACAGTTTCACAGATACGCAGTATTTT. This translates into CASSPAWDSFTDTQYF.

V and J are TRBV3-1 (or the pseudogene TRBV3-2) and TRBJ2-7, with D unresolved. Trimming left V 6 bases short and J 0 bases short, with 9 bases between. The CDR3 runs 13 residues. CDR1 is LGHDT and CDR2 is YNNKEL in the germline V gene (reference sequence). The chain's CDR3 is CASSPRFSYEQYF. The CDR3, as DNA: TGTGCCAGCAGTCCCAGGTTCTCCTACGAGCAGTACTTC.

This clone was counted many times. V gene TRBV28 combines with J gene TRBJ2-3; 15 bases match TRBD2. The germline V gene encodes CDR1 MDHEN and CDR2 SYDVKM. The CDR3 is 18 residues long. Trimming took 4 bases from V and 6 from J; bases not matched to a gene: 11. The CDR3 here is CASSSPRTSGGDGDTQYF. The CDR3 DNA follows: TGTGCCAGCAGTTCCCCCCGGACTAGCGGGGGGGATGGGGATACGCAGTATTTT.

This clone was detected only once. The chain employs TRBV19 and TRBJ2-3, with 13 positions matching TRBD2. The V gene's germline CDR1 is LNHDA and CDR2 SQIVND (reference sequence). The junction had 10 bases not matched to a gene; V was cut back by 7 bases and J by 0 bases. The CDR3 runs to 18 residues. The CDR3 protein is CASKKRPGLAGSTDTQYF. CDR3 in DNA: TGTGCCAGTAAAAAACGACCGGGACTAGCGGGAAGCACAGATACGCAGTATTTT.

This chain connects TRBV7-8 to TRBJ1-5; tentatively, D is TRBD1 (5 bases). V was clipped by 0 bases and J by 0 bases, with 9 bases between them. CDR3 length: 16 residues. Germline CDR1 reads SGHVS; CDR2 reads FQNEAQ. The CDR3 loop is CASSLARGYSNQPQHF. The CDR3, as DNA: TGTGCCAGCAGCTTAGCGCGGGGCTATAGCAATCAGCCCCAGCATTTT.

The chain combines TRBV6-5 with TRBJ1-2; D not certain. The V gene's germline CDR1 is MNHEY and CDR2 SVGAGI. This CDR3 has 11 amino acids. Trimming stripped 4 bases from V and 8 bases from J, with 8 bases between. CDR3 nucleotides: TGTGCCAGCAGTTCGACACGAGGCTACACCTTC. Its protein is CASSSTRGYTF.

This rearrangement joins TRBV28 to TRBJ2-7; 10 bases match TRBD1. Germline assignment: CDR1 MDHEN and CDR2 SYDVKM. The CDR3 loop spans 16 amino acids. Trimming removed 4 bases from V and 0 bases from J; junction bases left unmatched: 6. CDR3 DNA: TGTGCCAGCAGTTCGCCACGGGACAGGGGCTCCTACGAGCAGTACTTC. Translation gives CASSSPRDRGSYEQYF. The variable domain in full, completed from reference TRBV28 and TRBJ2-7, reads DVKVTQSSRYLVKRTGEKVFLECVQDMDHENMFWYRQDPGLGLRLIYFSYDVKMKEKGDIPEGYSVSREKKERFSLILESASTNQTSMYLCASSSPRDRGSYEQYFGPGTRLTVT.

V is TRBV7-3 and J is TRBJ2-7, with 13 bases fitting TRBD2. This CDR3 has 18 residues. J was trimmed by 0 bases and V by 5 bases; bases with no gene match: 10. Germline values: CDR1 SGHTA, CDR2 FQGTGA. Here the CDR3 reads CASSIRLAGGQPSYEQYF. For the CDR3, the DNA is TGTGCCAGCAGCATTCGACTAGCGGGGGGCCAACCCTCCTACGAGCAGTACTTC.

The chain carries TRBV28 and TRBJ2-5; D may be TRBD2 (6 bases). The CDR3 spans 12 residues. Between the trimmed V and J ends, which lost 5 bases and 5 bases, there was a span of 9 bases. Germline V gives CDR1 MDHEN, CDR2 SYDVKM. CDR3 region: CASSRTTETQYF. The CDR3 DNA reads TGTGCCAGCAGTAGGACTACCGAGACCCAGTACTTC. Filled out from reference TRBV28 and TRBJ2-5, the complete variable domain reads DVKVTQSSRYLVKRTGEKVFLECVQDMDHENMFWYRQDPGLGLRLIYFSYDVKMKEKGDIPEGYSVSREKKERFSLILESASTNQTSMYLCASSRTTETQYFGPGTRLLVL.

The rearrangement uses TRBV12-3 or TRBV12-4 and TRBJ2-7; D remains ambiguous. The CDR3 spans 13 residues. Trimming removed 6 bases from V and 0 bases from J, with 9 bases in between. The CDR3: CASRQSLSYEQYF. The CDR3 nucleotides read TGTGCCAGCAGACAGAGTCTCTCCTACGAGCAGTACTTC.

This chain connects TRBV5-4 to TRBJ1-4, with a tentative D call TRBD1 (5 bases). From germline, CDR1 is SGHNT and CDR2 YYREEE (reference sequence). Trimming removed 3 bases at V and 6 bases at J, with 12 bases between. The length of the CDR3 is 14 residues. This CDR3 is CASSYDSGDEKLFF. As DNA, the CDR3 is TGTGCCAGCAGCTACGACAGCGGGGATGAAAAACTGTTTTTT.

The chain uses TRBV19 and TRBJ1-5; the match to TRBD1 covers 7 bases. Losses at the gene ends were 9 bases for V and 4 bases for J; bases not matched to a gene: 9. The CDR3 spans 14 residues. The germline V gene encodes CDR1 LNHDA and CDR2 SQIVND (reference sequence). CDR3 sequence: CASRPRDRNQPQHF. As DNA, the CDR3 is TGTGCCAGCAGACCCCGGGACAGAAATCAGCCCCAGCATTTT.

For the CDR3, the DNA is TGCAGCGTTGAAGTCCGGCAGGGCGACTACACCTTC. It codes for CSVEVRQGDYTF. The J gene is TRBJ1-2, the V gene TRBV29-1; possible D gene TRBD1, 5 bases. CDR1 SQVTM and CDR2 ANQGSEA come from the germline V gene. The CDR3 is 12 residues long. Trimming shortened V by 1 base and J by 10 bases, and 13 bases separated the two germline ends.

The CDR3 loop reads CASSYDRHTEAFF. The CDR3 nucleotides are TGTGCCAGCAGTTATGACAGACACACTGAAGCTTTCTTT. The rearrangement uses TRBV5-4 and TRBJ1-1; a weak D match, TRBD1 (5 bases). Trimming took off 5 bases at V and 3 bases at J, with 11 bases between the two ends. This CDR3 is built from 13 residues. Germline CDR1 is SGHNT and CDR2 is YYREEE (reference sequence).

The V gene is TRBV11-2, the J gene TRBJ1-3, with a possible D match to TRBD1 (5 bases). CDR1 is SGHAT, CDR2 FQNNGV, per germline. This CDR3 is 17 amino acids long. V lost 3 bases and J lost 1, with 16 bases in between. The CDR3 sequence is CASSFAPGGSSGNTIYF. CDR3 nucleotides: TGTGCCAGCAGCTTCGCGCCGGGGGGATCGTCTGGAAACACCATATATTTT. The full variable domain, completed using reference TRBV11-2 and TRBJ1-3, is EAGVAQSPRYKIIEKRQSVAFWCNPISGHATLYWYQQILGQGPKLLIQFQNNGVVDDSQLPKDRFSAERLKGVDSTLKIQPAKLEDSAVYLCASSFAPGGSSGNTIYFGEGSWLTVV.

This chain links TRBV5-1 with TRBJ2-5, with D possibly matching TRBD1 (6 bases). V was clipped by 0 bases and J by 4 bases, with 16 bases between them. In germline, CDR1 is SGHRS, CDR2 YFSETQ. The CDR3 runs to 16 residues. CDR3 bases: TGCGCCAGCAGCTTGGCCTTAACAGGGAGACGAGAGACCCAGTACTTC. Translating it yields CASSLALTGRRETQYF.

The rearrangement links TRBV28 to TRBJ1-6, with D unresolved. Trimming took off 6 bases at V and 7 bases at J, with 7 bases between the two ends. The CDR3 extends over 12 amino acids. The germline gives CDR1 MDHEN, CDR2 SYDVKM. The CDR3 DNA reads TGTGCCAGCAGCCCCCGGAATTCACCCCTCCACTTT. Protein: CASSPRNSPLHF.